This T cell receptor (beta chain) was documented in a study of blood T cell repertoires in COVID-19. Overall study context: Acute-phase and convalescent COVID-19 samples originated in the United States, Italy and Spain. The analysed material was cDNA or gDNA that came from T cells, B-cell-depleted T cells, or PBMCs.

As originally analysed: Nucleated cell number was recorded as an estimate derived from reference gene primer amplification. The assay was immunoSEQ multiplex PCR, and TCRdb's table has in-frame clones only and misses some. V, J and clone size are those of that table, while D and trimming were read from the DNA. The sample carries 20,000 to 25,000 clones, 89% recorded once. CDR1 is MNHNY and CDR2 is SVGAGI in the germline V gene (reference sequence). The CDR3 totals 12 residues. V lost 4 bases to trimming and J lost 3 bases, with 7 bases between them. This TCR came from a human donor with active COVID-19. The donor label of this sample is uncertain. The gene calls are TRBV6-6 and TRBJ2-7, with a possible D match to TRBD2 (6 bases). Material: peripheral blood. The CDR3, as DNA: TGTGCCAGCAGTTGGGGACTCTACGAGCAGTACTTC. It is translated as CASSWGLYEQYF.